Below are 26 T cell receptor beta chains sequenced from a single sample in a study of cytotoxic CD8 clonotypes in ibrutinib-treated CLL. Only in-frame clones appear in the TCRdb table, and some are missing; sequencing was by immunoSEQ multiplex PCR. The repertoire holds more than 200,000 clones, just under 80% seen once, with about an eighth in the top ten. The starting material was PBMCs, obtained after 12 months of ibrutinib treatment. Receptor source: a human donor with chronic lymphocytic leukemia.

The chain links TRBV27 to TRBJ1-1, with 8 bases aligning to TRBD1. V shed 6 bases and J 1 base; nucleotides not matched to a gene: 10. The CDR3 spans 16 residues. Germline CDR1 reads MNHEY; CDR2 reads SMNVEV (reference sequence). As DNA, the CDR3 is TGTGCCAGCAGCTGGACAGGGATCGGACGGAACACTGAAGCTTTCTTT. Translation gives CASSWTGIGRNTEAFF.

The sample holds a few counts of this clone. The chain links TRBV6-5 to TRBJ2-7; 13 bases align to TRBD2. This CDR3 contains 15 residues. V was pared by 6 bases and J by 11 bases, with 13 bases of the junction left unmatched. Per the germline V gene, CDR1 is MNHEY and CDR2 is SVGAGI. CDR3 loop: CASRRQGGLAGMEYF. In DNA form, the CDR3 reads TGTGCCAGCAGACGACAAGGGGGACTAGCGGGGATGGAGTACTTC.

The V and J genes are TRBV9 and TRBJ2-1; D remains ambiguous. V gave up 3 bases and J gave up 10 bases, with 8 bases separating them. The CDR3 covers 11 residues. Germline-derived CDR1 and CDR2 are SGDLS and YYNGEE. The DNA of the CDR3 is TGTGCCAGCAGCGCAACTGACGAGCAGTTCTTC. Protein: CASSATDEQFF.

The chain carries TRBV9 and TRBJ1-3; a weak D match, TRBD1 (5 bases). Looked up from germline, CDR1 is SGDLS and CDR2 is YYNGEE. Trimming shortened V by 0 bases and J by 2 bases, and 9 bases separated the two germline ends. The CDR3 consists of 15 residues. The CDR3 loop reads CASSVVGGTGNTIYF. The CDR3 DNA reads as TGTGCCAGCAGCGTAGTTGGGGGAACTGGAAACACCATATATTTT.

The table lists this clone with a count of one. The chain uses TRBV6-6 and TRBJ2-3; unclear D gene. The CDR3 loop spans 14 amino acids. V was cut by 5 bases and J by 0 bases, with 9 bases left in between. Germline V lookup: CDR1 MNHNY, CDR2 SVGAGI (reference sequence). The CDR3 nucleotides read TGTGCCAGCAGTGTCACGGTGAGCACAGATACGCAGTATTTT. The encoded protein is CASSVTVSTDTQYF.

CDR3: CASSGASGYTF. The CDR3 DNA follows: TGTGCCAGCAGTGGCGCGTCGGGCTACACCTTC. V usage is TRBV6-5 and J usage is TRBJ1-2; D is unclear. The CDR3 is 11 amino acids. V dropped 5 bases and J dropped 8 bases, with 9 bases sitting between them. CDR1 and CDR2 from the germline V gene are MNHEY and SVGAGI.

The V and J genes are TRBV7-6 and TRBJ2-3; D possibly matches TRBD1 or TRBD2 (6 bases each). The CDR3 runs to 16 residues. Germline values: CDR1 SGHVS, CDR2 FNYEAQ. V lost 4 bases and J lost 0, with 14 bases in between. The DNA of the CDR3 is TGTGCCAGCAGCTCCCTTGTAGGGGGGAGCACAGATACGCAGTATTTT. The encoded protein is CASSSLVGGSTDTQYF. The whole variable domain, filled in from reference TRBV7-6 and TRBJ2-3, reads GAGVSQSPRYKVTKRGQDVALRCDPISGHVSLYWYRQALGQGPEFLTYFNYEAQQDKSGLPNDRFSAERPEGSISTLTIQRTEQRDSAMYRCASSSLVGGSTDTQYFGPGTRLTVL.

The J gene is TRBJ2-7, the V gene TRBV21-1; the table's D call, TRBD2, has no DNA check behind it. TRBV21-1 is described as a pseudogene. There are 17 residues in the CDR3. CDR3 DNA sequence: TGTGCCAGCAGCAAAGCGCCGGTCACCCACCGCTCCTACGAGCAGTACTTC. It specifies CASSKAPVTHRSYEQYF.

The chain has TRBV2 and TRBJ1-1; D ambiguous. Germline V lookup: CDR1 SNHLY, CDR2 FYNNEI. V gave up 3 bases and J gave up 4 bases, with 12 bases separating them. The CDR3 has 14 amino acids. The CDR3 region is CASSDLAGSTEAFF. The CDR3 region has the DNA TGTGCCAGCAGTGATTTGGCGGGGTCCACTGAAGCTTTCTTT.

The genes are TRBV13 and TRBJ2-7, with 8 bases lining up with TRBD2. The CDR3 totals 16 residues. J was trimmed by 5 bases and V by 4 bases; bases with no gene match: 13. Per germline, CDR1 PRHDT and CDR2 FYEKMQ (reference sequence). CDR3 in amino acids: CASSSPGGLYSHEQYF. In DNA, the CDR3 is TGTGCCAGCAGCTCCCCGGGAGGGCTATATTCTCACGAGCAGTACTTC.

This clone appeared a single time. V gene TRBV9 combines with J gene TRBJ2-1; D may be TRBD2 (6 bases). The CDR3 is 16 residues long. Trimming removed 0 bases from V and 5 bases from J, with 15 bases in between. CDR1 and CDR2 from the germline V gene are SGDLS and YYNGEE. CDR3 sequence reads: CASSVEEGLSDNEQFF. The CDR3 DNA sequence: TGTGCCAGCAGCGTAGAGGAGGGGCTTTCGGACAATGAGCAGTTCTTC.

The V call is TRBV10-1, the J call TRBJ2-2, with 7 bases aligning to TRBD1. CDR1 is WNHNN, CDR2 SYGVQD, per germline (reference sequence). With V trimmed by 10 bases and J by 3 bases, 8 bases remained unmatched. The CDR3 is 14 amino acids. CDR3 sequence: CATRDSPHTGELFF. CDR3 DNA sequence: TGCGCCACCCGGGACAGCCCTCACACCGGGGAGCTGTTTTTT.

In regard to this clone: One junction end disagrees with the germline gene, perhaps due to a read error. CDR3 protein: CASSRSSYTTDTQYF. Written as DNA, the CDR3 is TGTGCTAGCAGCCGTTCTAGCTACACCACGGATACGCAGTATTTT. This chain links TRBV7-7 with TRBJ2-3; possible D gene TRBD2, 5 bases. Germline CDR1 is SSHAT and CDR2 is FNYEAQ (reference sequence). The CDR3 is 15 amino acids.

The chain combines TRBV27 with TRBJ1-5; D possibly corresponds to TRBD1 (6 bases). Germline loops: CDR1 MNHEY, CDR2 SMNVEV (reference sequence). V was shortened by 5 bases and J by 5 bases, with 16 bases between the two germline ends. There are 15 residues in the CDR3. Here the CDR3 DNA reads TGTGCCAGCAGTCTGATAGGGAGGGGGGATCAGCCCCAGCATTTT. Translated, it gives CASSLIGRGDQPQHF.

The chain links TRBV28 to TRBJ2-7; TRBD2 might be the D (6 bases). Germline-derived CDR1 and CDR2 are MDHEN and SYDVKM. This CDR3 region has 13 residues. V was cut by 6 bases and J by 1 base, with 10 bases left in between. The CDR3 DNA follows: TGTGCCAGCAGCCGGGGGACTTCCTACGAGCAGTACTTC. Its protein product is CASSRGTSYEQYF.

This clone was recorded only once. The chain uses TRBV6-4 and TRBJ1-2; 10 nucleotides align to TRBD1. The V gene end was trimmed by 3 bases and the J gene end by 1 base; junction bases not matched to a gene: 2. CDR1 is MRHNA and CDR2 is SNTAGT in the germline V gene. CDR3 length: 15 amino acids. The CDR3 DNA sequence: TGTGCCAGCAGTGAAGGGACAGGGGTTAACTATGGCTACACCTTC. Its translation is CASSEGTGVNYGYTF.

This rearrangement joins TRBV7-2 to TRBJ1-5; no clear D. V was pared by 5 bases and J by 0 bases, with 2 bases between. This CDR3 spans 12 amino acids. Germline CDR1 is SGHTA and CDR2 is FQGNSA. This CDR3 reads CASSNSNQPQHF. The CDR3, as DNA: TGTGCCAGCAGCAATAGCAATCAGCCCCAGCATTTT.

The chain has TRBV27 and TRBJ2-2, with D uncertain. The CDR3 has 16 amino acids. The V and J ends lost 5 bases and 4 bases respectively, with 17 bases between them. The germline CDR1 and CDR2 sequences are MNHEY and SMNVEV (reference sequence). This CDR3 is CASSPVHPQITGELFF. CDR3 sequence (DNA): TGTGCCAGCAGTCCGGTCCACCCTCAGATCACCGGGGAGCTGTTTTTT.

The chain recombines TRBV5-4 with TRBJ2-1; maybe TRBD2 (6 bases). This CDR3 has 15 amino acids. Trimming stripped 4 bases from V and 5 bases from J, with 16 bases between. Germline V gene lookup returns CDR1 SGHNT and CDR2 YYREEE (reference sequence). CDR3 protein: CASSPLRDSNNEQFF. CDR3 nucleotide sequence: TGTGCCAGCAGCCCACTCCGGGACTCGAACAATGAGCAGTTCTTC.

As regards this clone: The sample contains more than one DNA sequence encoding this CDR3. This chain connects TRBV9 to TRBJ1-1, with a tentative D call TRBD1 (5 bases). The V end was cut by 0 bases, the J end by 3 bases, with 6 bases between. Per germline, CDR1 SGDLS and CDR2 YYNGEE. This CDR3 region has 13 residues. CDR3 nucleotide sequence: TGTGCCAGCAGCGTAGGGGGGGACACTGAAGCTTTCTTT. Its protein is CASSVGGDTEAFF.

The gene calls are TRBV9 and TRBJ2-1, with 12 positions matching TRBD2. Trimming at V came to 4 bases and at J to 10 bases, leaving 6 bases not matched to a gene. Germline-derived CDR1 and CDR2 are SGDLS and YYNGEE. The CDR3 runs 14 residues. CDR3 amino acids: CASSRASGRAEQFF. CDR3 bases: TGTGCCAGCAGCAGGGCTAGCGGGAGGGCCGAGCAGTTCTTC.

CDR3 nucleotides: TGTGCCACCCAAGGAACAGGGGAACCCGGGGATGGCTACACCTTC. Amino acid sequence: CATQGTGEPGDGYTF. The J gene is TRBJ1-2, the V gene TRBV10-3; the match to TRBD1 covers 7 bases. The CDR3 runs 15 residues. Germline assignment: CDR1 ENHRY and CDR2 SYGVKD. Germline trimming cut 10 bases from V and 6 bases from J; bases unmatched to any gene: 17.

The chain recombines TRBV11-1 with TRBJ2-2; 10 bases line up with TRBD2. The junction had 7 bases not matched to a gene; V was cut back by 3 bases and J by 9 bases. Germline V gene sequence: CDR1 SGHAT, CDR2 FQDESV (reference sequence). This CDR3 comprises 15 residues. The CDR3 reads CASSFGPSGGRELFF. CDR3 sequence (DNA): TGTGCCAGCAGCTTCGGGCCTAGCGGGGGCCGGGAGCTGTTTTTT.

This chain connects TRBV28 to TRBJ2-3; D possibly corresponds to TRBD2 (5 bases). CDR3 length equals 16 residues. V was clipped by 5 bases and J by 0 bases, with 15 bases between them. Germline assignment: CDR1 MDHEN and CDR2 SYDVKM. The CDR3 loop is CASSHLGSASTDTQYF. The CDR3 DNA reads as TGTGCCAGCAGTCACCTTGGGAGCGCAAGCACAGATACGCAGTATTTT.

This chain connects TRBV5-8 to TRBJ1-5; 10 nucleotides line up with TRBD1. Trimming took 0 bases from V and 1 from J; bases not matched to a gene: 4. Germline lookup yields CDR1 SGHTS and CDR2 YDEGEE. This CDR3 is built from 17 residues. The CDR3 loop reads CASSLGGTGASNQPQHF. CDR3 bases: TGTGCCAGCAGCTTGGGGGGGACAGGGGCGAGCAATCAGCCCCAGCATTTT.

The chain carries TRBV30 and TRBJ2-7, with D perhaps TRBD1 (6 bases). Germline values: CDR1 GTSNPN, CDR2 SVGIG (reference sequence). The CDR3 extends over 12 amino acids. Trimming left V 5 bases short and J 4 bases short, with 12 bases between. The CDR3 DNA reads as TGTGCCTGGGGGGAACAGGGATACGAGCAGTACTTC. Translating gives CAWGEQGYEQYF. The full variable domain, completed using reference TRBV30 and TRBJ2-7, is SQTIHQWPATLVQPVGSPLSLECTVEGTSNPNLYWYRQAAGRGLQLLFYSVGIGQISSEVPQNLSASRPQDRQFILSSKKLLLSDSGFYLCAWGEQGYEQYFGPGTRLTVT.